This TCR beta chain was sequenced in a study of blood T cell repertoires in COVID-19. Study-wide context: Spain, Italy and the United States supplied samples that represented acute and convalescent COVID-19. Sample material is recorded as cDNA or gDNA derived from T cells, B-cell-depleted T cells, or PBMCs.

Original processing notes: Quantification of nucleated cells was approximated via reference gene primer amplification. Only in-frame clones appear in the TCRdb table, and some are missing; sequencing was by immunoSEQ multiplex PCR. V and J calls and clone size follow that table, whereas D and trimming were derived from the DNA. The top ten clones hold around 3.4% of a sample with fewer than 300,000 clones, over 65% of them seen once. The trim removed 4 bases at V and 3 bases at J, leaving 14 bases unmatched. The CDR3 contains 20 residues. Germline CDR1 is MGHRA and CDR2 is YSYEKL. The TCR sequence derives from an elderly woman with acute or convalescent COVID-19. The source material was peripheral blood. This chain links TRBV4-1 with TRBJ2-5; 16 positions match TRBD2. The CDR3 sequence: CASSPPWGTSGGAVEETQYF. The CDR3 region has the DNA TGCGCCAGCAGCCCACCTTGGGGGACTAGCGGGGGGGCTGTGGAAGAGACCCAGTACTTC.